This TCR beta chain was retrieved from a study of blood T cell repertoires in COVID-19. The protocol was immunoSEQ multiplex PCR, while the TCRdb copy is restricted to in-frame clones and leaves out a portion. The sample has tens of thousands of clones, about 90% seen once. In germline, CDR1 is SGHRS, CDR2 YFSETQ. CDR3 length: 15 residues. V gave up 2 bases and J gave up 3 bases; unmatched junction bases: 6. This TCR derives from a human donor in a cohort sampled during active COVID-19. The chain links TRBV5-1 to TRBJ1-1; 8 nucleotides line up with TRBD1. Sequencing was performed on peripheral blood. CDR3 nucleotides: TGCGCCAGCAGCTTCGGACAGGGCGATTACACTGAAGCTTTCTTT. It translates to CASSFGQGDYTEAFF.